This T cell receptor beta chain was identified during a study of shared clonotypes between healthy human individuals. This clone was observed a single time. CDR1 and CDR2 from the germline V gene are SEHNR and FQNEAQ (reference sequence). This CDR3 has 15 amino acids. Trimming took off 5 bases at V and 6 bases at J, with 16 bases between the two ends. Assay used: immunoSEQ multiplex PCR; TCRdb lists only in-frame clones, some missing. The table has around 1.6 million clones, around 98% seen once; the top ten hold 0.4% to 0.55%. Sequenced material: naive CD4+ T cells sorted from blood. Subset: CD45RA+ positively selected. The sequence came from a young man in good health. The chain joins TRBV7-9 to TRBJ2-2; D might be TRBD1 (5 bases). CDR3 bases: TGTGCCAGCAGCCCAGGGTTGAATGTCGCCGGGGAGCTGTTTTTT. This gives the protein CASSPGLNVAGELFF. The whole variable domain, remainder taken from reference TRBV7-9 and TRBJ2-2, is DTGVSQNPRHKITKRGQNVTFRCDPISEHNRLYWYRQTLGQGPEFLTYFQNEAQLEKSRLLSDRFSAERPKGSFSTLEIQRTEQGDSAMYLCASSPGLNVAGELFFGEGSRLTVL.